The T cell receptor (beta chain) under discussion was sequenced for a study of blood T cell repertoires in COVID-19. Study-level background: Both acute and convalescent COVID-19 samples were obtained from the United States, Italy and Spain.

The germline V and J ends were trimmed by 4 bases and 4 bases, with 10 bases remaining between them. Per the germline V gene, CDR1 is MNHEY and CDR2 is SMNVEV (reference sequence). The CDR3 has 14 amino acids. Profiled with immunoSEQ multiplex PCR; TCRdb holds only in-frame clones, not every one. The sample has tens of thousands of clones, about 80% seen once. The rearrangement joins TRBV27 to TRBJ2-2; possibly TRBD2 for D (6 bases). Sequenced input: peripheral blood. The receptor comes from a woman in her 70s with acute or convalescent COVID-19. CDR3 protein: CASSWGLSTGELFF. The CDR3 DNA follows: TGTGCCAGCAGTTGGGGACTCAGCACCGGGGAGCTGTTTTTT.